The rows below give T cell receptor beta chains drawn from one sample of a study of T cells in Graves' hyperthyroidism and ophthalmopathy. TCRdb itself ran the multiplex PCR reads through MiXCR, one entry per CDR3 protein. The table shows 500,000 to 650,000 distinct CDR3 sequences, with around 13% occurring only once. Input material: blood. The source is a woman aged 45-65 years with Graves' ophthalmopathy. Both conserved end residues are part of each CDR3. The D gene is left open where the match is weak. Only part of the rows carry a size: once, few, many, or a class if the clone is expanded.

CDR3,DNA,J,V,D,size
CASSQVGTSGAYNEQFF,TGCGCCAGCAGCCAAGTCGGGACTAGCGGGGCCTACAATGAGCAGTTCTTC,TRBJ2-1,TRBV4-1,TRBD2,few
CASSLGGGRDYNEQFF,TGTGCCAGCAGCTTAGGTGGCGGGAGGGACTACAATGAGCAGTTCTTC,TRBJ2-1,TRBV7-6,TRBD2,few
CASRPTGGTYNEQFF,TGCGCCAGCAGACCGACAGGGGGCACGTACAATGAGCAGTTCTTC,TRBJ2-1,TRBV5-1,TRBD1,.
CASSIDSAGGYEQYF,TGTGCCAGTAGTATAGATTCAGCGGGAGGCTACGAGCAGTACTTC,TRBJ2-7,TRBV19,TRBD2,.
CSAHDSSGRQYNEQFF,TGCAGTGCCCACGACTCTAGCGGGAGACAGTACAATGAGCAGTTCTTC,TRBJ2-1,TRBV20-1,TRBD2,many
CASSLGTNGAYEQYF,TGCGCCAGCAGCTTGGGGACTAACGGGGCCTACGAGCAGTACTTC,TRBJ2-7,TRBV5-6,TRBD2,.
CASSIPAIAGGEQFF,TGTGCCAGTAGTATCCCGGCCATAGCGGGGGGTGAGCAGTTCTTC,TRBJ2-1,TRBV19,TRBD2,.
CASSSRLAGNTGELFF,TGTGCCAGCAGCTCAAGACTAGCGGGAAACACCGGGGAGCTGTTTTTT,TRBJ2-2,TRBV9,TRBD2,many
CASSQGTGVMNTEAFF,TGCGCCAGCAGCCAAGGGACAGGGGTCATGAACACTGAAGCTTTCTTT,TRBJ1-1,TRBV4-3,TRBD1,many
CASRTTVEGGYEQYF,TGTGCCAGCAGAACGACAGTCGAAGGGGGTTACGAGCAGTACTTC,TRBJ2-7,TRBV6-2/TRBV6-3,.,.
CASWDREETQYF,TGCGCCAGCTGGGACAGGGAAGAGACCCAGTACTTC,TRBJ2-5,TRBV10-2,TRBD1,many
CASSVGDRGEYSPLHF,TGTGCCAGCAGCGTAGGGGACAGGGGTGAATACTCACCCCTCCACTTT,TRBJ1-6,TRBV9,TRBD1,many
CSASRRGRETQYF,TGCAGTGCTAGTAGAAGGGGGCGAGAGACCCAGTACTTC,TRBJ2-5,TRBV20-1,TRBD1,.
CATKYEGQNYGYTF,TGTGCCACCAAGTACGAGGGACAGAACTATGGCTACACCTTC,TRBJ1-2,TRBV28,TRBD1,many
CAWSRAGGNQPQHF,TGTGCCTGGAGTCGTGCAGGGGGGAATCAGCCCCAGCATTTT,TRBJ1-5,TRBV30,TRBD1,.
CASSHRSPNSLSGNTIYF,TGTGCCAGTAGCCATCGGTCCCCAAACTCCCTCTCTGGAAACACCATATATTTT,TRBJ1-3,TRBV19,.,.
CASSFGSSYDEQFF,TGTGCCAGCAGTTTCGGAAGCTCCTACGATGAGCAGTTCTTC,TRBJ2-1,TRBV12-3/TRBV12-4,.,few
CASSRQGGFGEAFF,TGTGCCAGCAGCCGACAGGGGGGATTCGGTGAAGCTTTCTTT,TRBJ1-1,TRBV3-1,TRBD1,many
CASSPDRVGYTF,TGTGCCAGCAGCCCCGACAGGGTTGGCTACACCTTC,TRBJ1-2,TRBV7-9,TRBD1,.
CASSPRAPGQGISQPQHF,TGTGCCAGCTCACCAAGGGCCCCGGGACAGGGTATTTCTCAGCCCCAGCATTTT,TRBJ1-5,TRBV18,TRBD1,.
CASSRTGFTDTQYF,TGTGCCAGCAGCCGGACAGGGTTCACAGATACGCAGTATTTT,TRBJ2-3,TRBV7-3,TRBD1,many
CSARTGLRTDTQYF,TGCAGTGCCAGGACAGGGCTTCGGACAGATACGCAGTATTTT,TRBJ2-3,TRBV20-1,TRBD1,many
CASSLGVNEQLF,TGTGCCAGCAGCCTGGGGGTCAATGAGCAGCTCTTC,TRBJ2-1,TRBV7-3,.,.
CASSASGTSDEQFF,TGCGCCAGCAGCGCCTCCGGGACTAGCGATGAGCAGTTCTTC,TRBJ2-1,TRBV4-3,TRBD2,.
CASSQDPGLAADTQYF,TGTGCCAGCAGCCAAGATCCCGGACTAGCGGCAGATACGCAGTATTTT,TRBJ2-3,TRBV4-2,TRBD2,.
CATSEGRMNTGELFF,TGTGCCACCAGTGAGGGAAGGATGAACACCGGGGAGCTGTTTTTT,TRBJ2-2,TRBV24-1,.,.
CASSYRGQGLSYEQYF,TGTGCCAGCAGTTACCGGGGACAGGGGCTCTCCTACGAGCAGTACTTC,TRBJ2-7,TRBV6-1,TRBD1,many
CASSLQTGTEAFF,TGTGCCAGCAGCTTACAGACAGGGACTGAAGCTTTCTTT,TRBJ1-1,TRBV7-6,TRBD1,many
CATVGGGGYNEQFF,TGTGCCACCGTAGGGGGGGGGGGATACAATGAGCAGTTCTTC,TRBJ2-1,TRBV28,.,many
CSVGKIAGEPPGELFF,TGCAGCGTGGGAAAAATAGCGGGAGAACCCCCCGGGGAGCTGTTTTTT,TRBJ2-2,TRBV29-1,TRBD2,.
CASSLVGDPLVAFF,TGTGCCAGCAGCTTAGTGGGGGACCCCTTGGTAGCTTTCTTT,TRBJ1-1,TRBV7-2,.,many
CASSRTGRQQPQHF,TGTGCCAGTAGTAGGACAGGGAGGCAGCAGCCCCAGCATTTT,TRBJ1-5,TRBV19,TRBD1,few
CASSPLPAGLAPYEQYF,TGTGCCAGCTCACCCCTCCCCGCCGGACTAGCTCCTTACGAGCAGTACTTC,TRBJ2-7,TRBV18,TRBD2,many
CASSLRTGWSNQPQHF,TGTGCCAGCAGCTTGAGGACAGGTTGGAGCAATCAGCCCCAGCATTTT,TRBJ1-5,TRBV7-2,TRBD1,.
CASSSPGRPDTQYF,TGTGCCAGCAGCTCACCAGGGCGGCCAGATACGCAGTATTTT,TRBJ2-3,TRBV7-9,.,many
CASSFGTSGSGYEQYF,TGTGCCAGCAGTTTTGGGACTAGCGGGAGTGGCTACGAGCAGTACTTC,TRBJ2-7,TRBV12-3/TRBV12-4,TRBD2,few
CASRTYRGDTGELFF,TGTGCCAGCAGGACCTACAGGGGGGACACCGGGGAGCTGTTTTTT,TRBJ2-2,TRBV27,TRBD1,.
CASSLAGGLNTIYF,TGTGCCAGCAGCTTAGCCGGAGGGCTTAACACCATATATTTT,TRBJ1-3,TRBV11-3,.,many
CASSLRQETYNEQFF,TGTGCCAGCAGCCTCCGACAGGAGACCTACAATGAGCAGTTCTTC,TRBJ2-1,TRBV7-3,.,few
CASSPHRDSQETQYF,TGTGCCAGCAGCCCGCACCGGGACTCTCAAGAGACCCAGTACTTC,TRBJ2-5,TRBV9,.,many
CASSLALGSSYGYTF,TGTGCCAGCAGCTTAGCGCTGGGGTCTAGCTATGGCTACACCTTC,TRBJ1-2,TRBV7-8,.,many
CASSLSGPGELFF,TGTGCCAGCAGTTTATCAGGGCCCGGGGAGCTGTTTTTT,TRBJ2-2,TRBV28,.,.
CASSYDFFGSTGELFF,TGTGCCAGCAGTTACGATTTTTTCGGGAGCACCGGGGAGCTGTTTTTT,TRBJ2-2,TRBV6-5,.,many
CASSLVIEQFF,TGTGCCAGCAGTTTAGTCATTGAGCAGTTCTTC,TRBJ2-1,TRBV28,.,few
CASVQGGRAYEQYF,TGTGCCAGCGTACAAGGGGGTAGGGCCTACGAGCAGTACTTC,TRBJ2-7,TRBV28,.,many
CASSPKGTHEQYF,TGTGCCAGCAGCCCCAAGGGGACCCACGAGCAGTACTTC,TRBJ2-7,TRBV7-6,.,.
CASTSSGLAGYNEQFF,TGTGCCAGCACCTCATCAGGACTAGCGGGTTACAATGAGCAGTTCTTC,TRBJ2-1,TRBV6-2/TRBV6-3,TRBD2,.
CASSTLAGEGYEQYF,TGCGCCAGCAGCACGTTAGCGGGAGAAGGCTACGAGCAGTACTTC,TRBJ2-7,TRBV5-1,TRBD2,many
CATSDTGQSNQPQHF,TGTGCCACCAGTGACACTGGACAGAGCAATCAGCCCCAGCATTTT,TRBJ1-5,TRBV24-1,.,.
CASSQGQGIWTEAFF,TGTGCCAGCAGCCAAGGACAGGGAATATGGACTGAAGCTTTCTTT,TRBJ1-1,TRBV13,TRBD1,many
CSVKGQGATGELFF,TGCAGCGTAAAGGGACAGGGGGCCACCGGGGAGCTGTTTTTT,TRBJ2-2,TRBV29-1,TRBD1,many
CATSDALEGTDTQYF,TGTGCCACCAGTGATGCACTTGAGGGCACAGATACGCAGTATTTT,TRBJ2-3,TRBV24-1,.,many
CASSENTGYQETQYF,TGTGCCAGCAGTGAGAATACAGGGTACCAAGAGACCCAGTACTTC,TRBJ2-5,TRBV28,.,many
CASSASSGSFSEQFF,TGTGCCAGCAGTGCCTCTAGCGGGAGTTTCTCTGAGCAGTTCTTC,TRBJ2-1,TRBV28,TRBD2,many